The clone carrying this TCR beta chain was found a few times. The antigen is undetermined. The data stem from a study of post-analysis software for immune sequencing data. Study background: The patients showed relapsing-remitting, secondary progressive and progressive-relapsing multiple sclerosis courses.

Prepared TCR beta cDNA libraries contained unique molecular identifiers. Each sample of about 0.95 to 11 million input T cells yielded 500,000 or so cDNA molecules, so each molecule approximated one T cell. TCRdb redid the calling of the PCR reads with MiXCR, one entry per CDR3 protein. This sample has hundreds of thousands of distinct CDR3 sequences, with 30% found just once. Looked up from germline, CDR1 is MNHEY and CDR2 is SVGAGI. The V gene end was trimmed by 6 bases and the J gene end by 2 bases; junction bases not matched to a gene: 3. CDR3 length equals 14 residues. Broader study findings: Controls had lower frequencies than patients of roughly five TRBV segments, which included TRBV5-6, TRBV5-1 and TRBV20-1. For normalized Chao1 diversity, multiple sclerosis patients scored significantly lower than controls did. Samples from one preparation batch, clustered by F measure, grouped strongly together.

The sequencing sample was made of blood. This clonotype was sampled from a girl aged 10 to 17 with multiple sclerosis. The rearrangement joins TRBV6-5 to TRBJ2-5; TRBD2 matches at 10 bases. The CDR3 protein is CASRLAGTQETQYF. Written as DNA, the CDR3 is TGTGCCAGCAGACTAGCGGGGACGCAAGAGACCCAGTACTTC.